The next 6 T cell receptor beta chains were all read from a single sample in a study of T-cell memory formation after mild COVID-19. TCRdb independently ran MiXCR on the 5' RACE reads; one entry per CDR3 protein. The data show hundreds of thousands of distinct CDR3 sequences, roughly a sixth seen once. Sequenced: PBMCs or a T cell subset sorted from them (not recorded which). These receptors were taken from an adult woman who had mild COVID-19 (a few samples of this study predate the infection). Cell type and time point are not known.

This clonotype was counted between two and nine times. The rearrangement uses TRBV25-1 and TRBJ1-1; D uncertain. V dropped 4 bases and J dropped 3 bases, with 18 bases sitting between them. This CDR3 comprises 16 residues. Germline CDR1 MGHDK, CDR2 SYGVNS. This CDR3 is CASSAPEGGWYTEAFF. The DNA for the CDR3 is TGTGCCAGCAGTGCCCCAGAGGGCGGCTGGTACACTGAAGCTTTCTTT.

This clonotype was seen more than once but under ten times. The chain joins TRBV12-3 or TRBV12-4 to TRBJ2-3; 7 nucleotides line up with TRBD2. The CDR3 extends over 14 amino acids. Trimming cost V 3 bases and J 5 bases; bases outside gene matches: 5. CDR3 sequence: CASSFGGGVDTQYF. DNA for the CDR3: TGTGCCAGCAGTTTTGGGGGGGGAGTAGATACGCAGTATTTT.

This chain joins TRBV29-1 and TRBJ1-1, with D hard to call. The length of the CDR3 is 14 residues. The ends were cut back, 7 bases at V and 0 bases at J, with 15 bases in the middle. Germline V lookup: CDR1 SQVTM, CDR2 ANQGSEA. The CDR3 is CSAPERYLNTEAFF. In DNA form, the CDR3 reads TGCAGCGCCCCCGAACGCTACTTGAACACTGAAGCTTTCTTT.

CDR3 protein: CASSGFKGASEAFF. The CDR3 DNA reads as TGTGCCAGCAGCGGGTTTAAGGGGGCCTCTGAAGCTTTCTTT. V usage is TRBV9 and J usage is TRBJ1-1; 7 bases map to TRBD1. J lost 6 bases, V lost 3 bases, and 8 bases had no gene match. CDR1 is SGDLS, CDR2 YYNGEE, per germline. The CDR3 has 14 amino acids.

This clonotype was detected only a few times. The chain recombines TRBV2 with TRBJ2-7, with 9 bases lining up with TRBD1. CDR1 is SNHLY and CDR2 is FYNNEI in the germline V gene. With V trimmed by 1 base and J by 0 bases, 4 bases remained unmatched. The CDR3 is 16 amino acids. The CDR3 nucleotides are TGTGCCAGCAGTGAAGTAGGGACAGGGAGCTCCTACGAGCAGTACTTC. It yields the protein CASSEVGTGSSYEQYF.

The rearrangement uses TRBV20-1 and TRBJ1-2; 7 nucleotides line up with TRBD1. The germline V gene has CDR1 DFQATT and CDR2 SNEGSKA (reference sequence). This CDR3 has 12 amino acids. Trimming removed 2 bases from V and 8 bases from J; junction bases left unmatched: 5. The CDR3 DNA reads as TGCAGTGCTAGAAAGGGGGCGGACGGCTACACCTTC. It translates to CSARKGADGYTF.